The T cell receptor (beta chain) described here comes from a study of a mutant IDH1 vaccine in newly diagnosed glioma. In the study overall: Before enrollment, the patients had been treated with radiotherapy alone, temozolomide alone, or both together. Most of them had received both.

The table came from immunoSEQ multiplex PCR; TCRdb's copy has only in-frame clones and leaves some out. This table has about 42,000 clones, 80% to 90% appearing once. Time point of the sample: week 5, during vaccination. Each vaccine dose was 300 ug of mutant IDH1 20-mer peptide, with topical imiquimod. The CDR3 contains 15 residues. V was clipped by 10 bases and J by 7 bases, with 22 bases between them. The germline V gene encodes CDR1 LNHDA and CDR2 SQIVND (reference sequence). Turning to this clone: The antigen remains unidentified.

The sequence derives from a man aged 35 to 55 with glioma. Specimen: PBMCs, collected from a glioma patient whose treatment included an IDH1 peptide vaccine. This chain connects TRBV19 to TRBJ2-2, with D maybe TRBD2 (5 bases). The DNA for the CDR3 is TGTGCCAACGAAGATGCGGGCCTCAGGAACGGGGAGCTGTTTTTT. Translating it yields CANEDAGLRNGELFF. The variable domain in full, completed from reference TRBV19 and TRBJ2-2, reads DGGITQSPKYLFRKEGQNVTLSCEQNLNHDAMYWYRQDPGQGLRLIYYSQIVNDFQKGDIAEGYSVSREKKESFPLTVTSAQKNPTAFYLCANEDAGLRNGELFFGEGSRLTVL.